This T cell receptor beta chain is drawn from a study of control samples from healthy donors and cancer patients. Here immunoSEQ multiplex PCR was the method, and the copy in TCRdb shows in-frame clones only, minus some. Of around 70,000 clones in the sample, approximately 91% were seen once. Trimming took 1 base from V and 6 from J; bases not matched to a gene: 3. CDR1 is SGHNT, CDR2 YENEEA, per germline. The CDR3 sequence is 15 residues long. The clonotype was recovered from a woman aged 45-65 years with colorectal cancer. The material sequenced was PBMCs. The rearrangement joins TRBV11-3 to TRBJ2-1, with 10 bases fitting TRBD2. CDR3 amino acids: CASSLGASGGNEQFF. DNA of the CDR3: TGTGCCAGCAGCTTAGGGGCTAGCGGGGGCAATGAGCAGTTCTTC.